This entry describes one T cell receptor beta chain. Its antigen is not known. Stated time point: persistent/refractory GD, antithyroid drugs over 5 years with positive TRAb. The TCR library was prepared using RNA isolated from PBMCs. The sample belongs to a study of regulatory T cells in long-lasting Graves disease. Study background: Persistent Graves' disease required over 5 years of antithyroid drugs and positive TSH receptor antibodies. Study-level points and caveats: Reduced TCR diversity was observed in persistent Graves' patients versus newly diagnosed patients.

For TCR beta, libraries came from iRepertoire HTBI primers and Arm-PCR of CDR3 regions. TCRdb passed the multiplex PCR reads through MiXCR, listing each CDR3 protein once. Among a few hundred thousand distinct CDR3 sequences, about 22% were seen once, and the ten largest hold roughly 7.7%. This CDR3 comprises 14 residues. J was trimmed by 9 bases and V by 6 bases; bases with no gene match: 9. The sample here was peripheral blood mononuclear cells (PBMCs), taken when the disease was refractory, from a patient treated with antithyroid drugs. The source is a female donor with Graves disease. The rearrangement joins TRBV12-3 or TRBV12-4 to TRBJ2-1, with 9 nucleotides matching TRBD2. Here the CDR3 reads CASRFSGSNGEQFF. CDR3 DNA sequence: TGTGCCAGCAGATTTAGCGGGAGTAATGGTGAGCAGTTCTTC.